One and the same sample provided the 30 T cell receptor beta chains below, sequenced in a study of response to subunit inactivated influenza vaccine. MiXCR was run by TCRdb on the RT-PCR reads, yielding one entry per CDR3 protein. In the table there are hundreds of thousands of distinct CDR3 sequences, 14% of which are singletons. This specimen consisted of PBMCs from blood, obtained 14 to 15 days before vaccination. The source of these receptors is a man aged 50 to 60 who received an inactivated influenza vaccine.

This chain uses TRBV7-2 with TRBJ2-7; D ambiguous. The germline V and J ends were trimmed by 3 bases and 0 bases, with 15 bases remaining between them. The length of the CDR3 is 16 residues. CDR1 and CDR2 (germline): SGHTA, FQGNSA. The CDR3 nucleotides read TGTGCCAGCAGCTTGGGCTGGCAGGAGCCCTCCTACGAGCAGTACTTC. It codes for CASSLGWQEPSYEQYF.

The chain has TRBV7-6 and TRBJ1-1; the D gene is possibly TRBD1 (5 bases). Germline values: CDR1 SGHVS, CDR2 FNYEAQ. The V end was cut by 7 bases, the J end by 7 bases, with 16 bases between. The CDR3 runs 13 residues. In DNA form, the CDR3 reads TGTGCCAGCACCCTACGAGGGGCTGGTGAAGCTTTCTTT. Translation gives CASTLRGAGEAFF. The entire variable domain, with the rest obtained from reference TRBV7-6 and TRBJ1-1, is as follows: GAGVSQSPRYKVTKRGQDVALRCDPISGHVSLYWYRQALGQGPEFLTYFNYEAQQDKSGLPNDRFSAERPEGSISTLTIQRTEQRDSAMYRCASTLRGAGEAFFGQGTRLTVV.

A few counts support this clonotype. The chain joins TRBV5-1 to TRBJ2-3; D ambiguous. CDR1 is SGHRS and CDR2 is YFSETQ in the germline V gene. The CDR3 is 15 amino acids. The V end was cut by 0 bases, the J end by 2 bases, with 10 bases between. As DNA, the CDR3 is TGCGCCAGCAGCTTGGCACACGCCTTCACAGATACGCAGTATTTT. Its protein is CASSLAHAFTDTQYF. Combining the CDR3 with reference TRBV5-1 and TRBJ2-3 gives the whole variable domain KAGVTQTPRYLIKTRGQQVTLSCSPISGHRSVSWYQQTPGQGLQFLFEYFSETQRNKGNFPGRFSGRQFSNSRSEMNVSTLELGDSALYLCASSLAHAFTDTQYFGPGTRLTVL.

This clonotype has more than one count but fewer than ten. The chain couples TRBV5-1 to TRBJ1-1; D not resolved. In germline, CDR1 is SGHRS, CDR2 YFSETQ. The ends were cut back, 4 bases at V and 1 base at J, with 8 bases in the middle. This CDR3 has 13 amino acids. DNA of the CDR3: TGCGCCAGCAGCCCGATAGAGAACACTGAAGCTTTCTTT. This codes for CASSPIENTEAFF.

The chain links TRBV28 to TRBJ2-3, with TRBD2 as a possible D gene (6 bases). CDR1 and CDR2 (germline): MDHEN, SYDVKM. V shed 2 bases and J shed 4 bases, with 10 bases lying between them. The CDR3 loop spans 14 amino acids. In DNA, the CDR3 is TGTGCCAGCAGTTTACTGGGACTTTCAGATACGCAGTATTTT. Protein sequence: CASSLLGLSDTQYF.

This clonotype was counted between two and nine times. This sequence joins TRBV18 and TRBJ2-7; 8 bases align to TRBD1. Germline V gene lookup returns CDR1 KGHSH and CDR2 LQKENI. The V gene end was trimmed by 3 bases and the J gene end by 4 bases; junction bases not matched to a gene: 8. The CDR3 covers 15 residues. The CDR3 region is CASSPSGQDLYEQYF. The CDR3 DNA reads TGTGCCAGCTCACCGTCGGGACAGGACCTTTACGAGCAGTACTTC.

The chain combines TRBV6-2 or TRBV6-3 with TRBJ1-6; unclear D gene. Trimming took 4 bases from V and 7 from J, leaving 8 bases between them. This CDR3 comprises 13 residues. From germline, CDR1 is MNHEY and CDR2 SVGEGT. The CDR3 DNA follows: TGTGCCAGCAGTTGGGCGGAGAATTCACCCCTCCACTTT. This sequence encodes CASSWAENSPLHF.

This clonotype was observed at least ten times. This CDR3 is CASSLASSGSTDTQYF. The CDR3 DNA is TGCGCCAGCAGCTTGGCCTCCAGCGGGAGCACAGATACGCAGTATTTT. The gene calls are TRBV5-1 and TRBJ2-3, with D perhaps matching TRBD2 (6 bases). The V end lost 0 bases, the J end lost 0 bases, and 11 bases lay between the germline ends. This CDR3 region has 16 residues. The germline gives CDR1 SGHRS, CDR2 YFSETQ.

As regards this clonotype: Being one base from a much bigger clone, this may be a read error. The V call is TRBV29-1, the J call TRBJ1-4, with TRBD1 as a possible D gene (6 bases). Per germline, CDR1 SQVTM and CDR2 ANQGSEA. The CDR3 spans 14 residues. The V and J ends lost 5 bases and 7 bases respectively, with 17 bases between them. CDR3 loop: CSVPGTSGSEKLFF. The CDR3 nucleotides read TGCAGCGTTCCCGGGACATCAGGGAGTGAAAAACTGTTTTTT.

Note on this clonotype: A read error may account for a junction end that differs from germline. The J gene is TRBJ2-3, the V gene TRBV4-1; D is uncertain. Germline assignment: CDR1 MGHRA and CDR2 YSYEKL. This CDR3 region has 14 residues. CDR3 amino acids: CASSPGLATSAQYF. CDR3 DNA: TGTGCCAGCAGCCCCGGGCTCGCGACTTCGGCGCAGTATTTT.

A few counts support this clonotype. J is TRBJ2-4 and V is TRBV24-1; 9 bases fit TRBD1. This CDR3 region has 13 residues. Germline CDR1 KGHDR, CDR2 SFDVKD. Losses at the gene ends were 4 bases for V and 8 bases for J; bases not matched to a gene: 2. Here the CDR3 reads CATSERTGDIQYF. The CDR3 DNA is TGTGCCACCAGTGAACGGACAGGGGACATTCAGTACTTC.

The chain recombines TRBV28 with TRBJ1-1; unclear D gene. This CDR3 has 13 residues. V lost 5 bases and J lost 2, with 9 bases in between. Germline V gene sequence: CDR1 MDHEN, CDR2 SYDVKM. As DNA, the CDR3 is TGTGCCAGCAGTACAGAAGTAAACACTGAAGCTTTCTTT. Its translation is CASSTEVNTEAFF.

V is TRBV11-2 and J is TRBJ2-7, with D unclear. There are 17 residues in the CDR3. Looked up from germline, CDR1 is SGHAT and CDR2 is FQNNGV. Trimming left V 2 bases short and J 0 bases short, with 17 bases between. This chain's CDR3 is CASSLLVDATSSYEQYF. The CDR3 bases are TGTGCCAGCAGCTTATTAGTAGACGCCACGAGCTCCTACGAGCAGTACTTC. The full variable domain, with the rest looked up from reference TRBV11-2 and TRBJ2-7, is EAGVAQSPRYKIIEKRQSVAFWCNPISGHATLYWYQQILGQGPKLLIQFQNNGVVDDSQLPKDRFSAERLKGVDSTLKIQPAKLEDSAVYLCASSLLVDATSSYEQYFGPGTRLTVT.

This clonotype was detected a few times. This rearrangement joins TRBV4-3 to TRBJ2-1, with D perhaps TRBD1 or TRBD2 (6 bases each). CDR1 is LGHNA, CDR2 YSLEER, per germline. V lost 1 base, J lost 8 bases, and 15 bases lay in between. CDR3 length: 15 amino acids. CDR3 sequence: CASSQVGQGRYEQFF. The CDR3 DNA is TGCGCCAGCAGCCAAGTCGGGCAGGGGAGGTATGAGCAGTTCTTC.

This clonotype appeared a few times. The chain employs TRBV29-1 and TRBJ2-1, with 13 bases lining up with TRBD2. Germline V gene sequence: CDR1 SQVTM, CDR2 ANQGSEA. Losses at the gene ends were 7 bases for V and 9 bases for J; bases not matched to a gene: 9. CDR3 size: 14 residues. In DNA, the CDR3 is TGCAGCGCGGGACTAGCGGGAACTTTCGCTGAGCAGTTCTTC. It translates to CSAGLAGTFAEQFF.

Only a few counts were recorded for this clonotype. The chain couples TRBV28 to TRBJ2-6; D may correspond to TRBD1 or TRBD2 (5 bases each). Trimming took off 5 bases at V and 0 bases at J, with 17 bases between the two ends. The CDR3 is 18 amino acids. The germline V gene encodes CDR1 MDHEN and CDR2 SYDVKM. CDR3 DNA sequence: TGTGCCAGCAGTCCACAGACGGGACGGTCCTCTGGGGCCAACGTCCTGACTTTC. Amino acids: CASSPQTGRSSGANVLTF.

This clonotype was observed a few times. This rearrangement joins TRBV15 to TRBJ1-4, with 7 positions matching TRBD1. The trim removed 2 bases at V and 8 bases at J, leaving 8 bases unmatched. Germline CDR1 is LNHNV and CDR2 is YYDKDF (reference sequence). This CDR3 has 15 residues. The CDR3 DNA sequence: TGTGCCACCAGCAGAACGCAGGGGGTTGGGGAAAAACTGTTTTTT. Protein sequence: CATSRTQGVGEKLFF.

The CDR3 region is CSARTGDFNTGELFF. For the CDR3, the DNA is TGCAGTGCTAGGACAGGGGACTTTAACACCGGGGAGCTGTTTTTT. The chain couples TRBV20-1 to TRBJ2-2; 8 bases align to TRBD1. The CDR3 spans 15 residues. The junction had 5 bases not matched to a gene; V was cut back by 3 bases and J by 2 bases. CDR1 is DFQATT and CDR2 is SNEGSKA in the germline V gene (reference sequence).

This clonotype was detected many times. The chain recombines TRBV28 with TRBJ1-2; D not resolved. Germline values: CDR1 MDHEN, CDR2 SYDVKM. With 7 bases removed from V and 3 bases from J, the gap between germline ends came to 15 bases. The CDR3 is made up of 14 amino acids. The CDR3 nucleotides are TGTGCCAGCACACGTAGGCGCCCGGACTATGGCTACACCTTC. Translated, it gives CASTRRRPDYGYTF.

About this clonotype itself: The junction does not match germline at one end; this may be a read error. The chain uses TRBV20-1 and TRBJ2-7; tentatively, D is TRBD1 (6 bases). There are 16 residues in the CDR3. CDR1 DFQATT and CDR2 SNEGSKA come from the germline V gene (reference sequence). CDR3 nucleotide sequence: TGCTGTGCTAGAGATCCGACAGGAAAGAGCTCCTACGAGCAGTACTTC. Its translation is CCARDPTGKSSYEQYF.

J is TRBJ2-1 and V is TRBV7-2; TRBD2 agrees at 9 bases. Germline assignment: CDR1 SGHTA and CDR2 FQGNSA. CDR3 length: 16 residues. Germline trimming cut 5 bases from V and 0 bases from J; bases unmatched to any gene: 5. The DNA for the CDR3 is TGTGCCAGCAGCCTTAGCGGGGGCCTCTCCTACAATGAGCAGTTCTTC. It codes for CASSLSGGLSYNEQFF.

This clonotype appeared once. J is TRBJ2-3 and V is TRBV10-2; 13 nucleotides line up with TRBD2. CDR1 and CDR2 (germline): WSHSY, SAAADI. The CDR3 has 16 residues. V gave up 4 bases and J gave up 2 bases; unmatched junction bases: 3. The CDR3 DNA reads as TGCGCCAGCAGTGTGACTAGCGGGGGGTTCACAGATACGCAGTATTTT. It codes for CASSVTSGGFTDTQYF.

CDR3 DNA: TGTGCCAGCAGCTTAACTAGGACAGGGGTTAACTATGGCTACACCTTC. Protein product: CASSLTRTGVNYGYTF. The chain combines TRBV9 with TRBJ1-2, with TRBD1 identical over 9 bases. V gave up 4 bases and J gave up 1 base; unmatched junction bases: 8. The germline gives CDR1 SGDLS, CDR2 YYNGEE. The CDR3 covers 16 residues.

The rearrangement links TRBV4-2 to TRBJ1-2, with 7 bases lining up with TRBD1. The CDR3 contains 15 residues. Looked up from germline, CDR1 is LGHNA and CDR2 is YNFKEQ. The ends lost 0 bases at V and 4 bases at J; junction bases unmatched: 5. The CDR3 nucleotides are TGTGCCAGCAGCCAAGAACAGGGGCAAGGCTATGGCTACACCTTC. Its translation: CASSQEQGQGYGYTF.

The chain recombines TRBV6-1 with TRBJ1-1, with 11 bases aligning to TRBD1. This CDR3 is built from 15 residues. Germline V CDR1 and CDR2: MNHNS, SASEGT. The V segment lost 8 bases and the J segment 2 bases; nucleotides outside the gene matches: 7. CDR3 amino acids: CASVARTGGNTEAFF. Written as DNA, the CDR3 is TGTGCCAGCGTGGCCCGGACAGGGGGCAACACTGAAGCTTTCTTT.

The sample holds a few counts of this clonotype. The rearrangement joins TRBV5-1 to TRBJ2-1, with 10 bases aligning to TRBD2. V was clipped by 2 bases and J by 5 bases; unmatched bases: 16. CDR1 and CDR2 from the germline V gene are SGHRS and YFSETQ. The CDR3 sequence is 19 residues long. The CDR3 region has the DNA TGCGCCAGCAGCTTTGGGGGACTAGCGCCCCTACTGCGCGACAATGAGCAGTTCTTC. This codes for CASSFGGLAPLLRDNEQFF.

In this sample, this clonotype turned up many times. This chain uses TRBV12-3 or TRBV12-4 with TRBJ2-2; tentative D call: TRBD2 (6 bases). V gave up 7 bases and J gave up 0 bases, with 15 bases separating them. The CDR3 is made up of 16 amino acids. The CDR3: CASNGGVAANTGELFF. The CDR3 bases are TGTGCCAGCAATGGAGGGGTAGCGGCGAACACCGGGGAGCTGTTTTTT.

V is TRBV7-9 and J is TRBJ2-1; D remains ambiguous. Per the germline V gene, CDR1 is SEHNR and CDR2 is FQNEAQ (reference sequence). CDR3 length: 11 residues. Trimming shortened V by 10 bases and J by 7 bases, and 11 bases separated the two germline ends. DNA for the CDR3: TGTGCCACCCTAAAAGAGAATGAGCAGTTCTTC. It specifies CATLKENEQFF.

This clonotype was detected a few times. The V gene is TRBV6-1, the J gene TRBJ2-2; 8 bases line up with TRBD2. CDR3 length: 15 residues. Trimming took 3 bases from V and 4 from J; bases not matched to a gene: 4. The germline V gene encodes CDR1 MNHNS and CDR2 SASEGT. The CDR3: CASSDSGRVTGELFF. DNA of the CDR3: TGTGCCAGCAGTGACAGCGGGAGAGTCACCGGGGAGCTGTTTTTT.

This chain uses TRBV28 with TRBJ1-1; unclear D gene. CDR1 is MDHEN, CDR2 SYDVKM, per germline. With 7 bases removed from V and 0 bases from J, the gap between germline ends came to 15 bases. The CDR3 runs to 15 residues. The chain's CDR3 is CASIKGAGVNTEAFF. The CDR3 region has the DNA TGTGCCAGCATTAAAGGCGCAGGAGTGAACACTGAAGCTTTCTTT.